The 26 T cell receptor beta chains below were found in one sample sequenced in a study of identifying expanded T cells in peripheral blood. Sequencing used immunoSEQ multiplex PCR; TCRdb keeps in-frame clones, though not all of them. The sample carries 70,000 to 100,000 clones, about 88% recorded once. Sequencing was done on a sample of blood. The origin of the receptors is a person between 18 and 70 years old in good health.

The genes are TRBV28 and TRBJ1-1, with 10 bases aligning to TRBD1. V lost 5 bases and J lost 0; bases outside the gene matches: 9. Per the germline V gene, CDR1 is MDHEN and CDR2 is SYDVKM. This CDR3 region has 17 residues. The CDR3 reads CASSLLPGQGLNTEAFF. The CDR3 nucleotides are TGTGCCAGCAGTCTGCTACCGGGACAGGGGCTGAACACTGAAGCTTTCTTT.

The V and J genes are TRBV9 and TRBJ1-5; TRBD1 matches 9 bases. The trim removed 5 bases at V and 5 bases at J, leaving 14 bases unmatched. CDR3 length: 17 amino acids. In germline, CDR1 is SGDLS, CDR2 YYNGEE. The DNA for the CDR3 is TGTGCCAGCAGTCCCATTTACAGGGGGCCCTGCGATCAGCCCCAGCATTTT. The encoded protein is CASSPIYRGPCDQPQHF.

The rearrangement joins TRBV7-2 to TRBJ2-3; D unresolved. This CDR3 region has 16 residues. CDR1 is SGHTA, CDR2 FQGNSA, per germline. The germline V and J ends were trimmed by 0 bases and 0 bases, with 10 bases remaining between them. The CDR3 sequence is CASSLAHGSSTDTQYF. The CDR3 DNA is TGTGCCAGCAGCTTAGCGCATGGATCTAGCACAGATACGCAGTATTTT. Together with reference TRBV7-2 and TRBJ2-3, the CDR3 gives the full variable domain: GAGVSQSPSNKVTEKGKDVELRCDPISGHTALYWYRQSLGQGLEFLIYFQGNSAPDKSGLPSDRFSAERTGGSVSTLTIQRTQQEDSAVYLCASSLAHGSSTDTQYFGPGTRLTVL.

V usage is TRBV10-2 and J usage is TRBJ2-5; D not resolved. CDR1 WSHSY and CDR2 SAAADI come from the germline V gene. CDR3 length: 11 residues. V gave up 3 bases and J gave up 7 bases, with 6 bases separating them. CDR3 sequence reads: CASSEARTQYF. The DNA for the CDR3 is TGCGCCAGCAGTGAAGCGCGGACCCAGTACTTC.

The chain is built from TRBV14 and TRBJ1-4; no clear D gene. This CDR3 has 18 residues. Trimming shortened V by 0 bases and J by 4 bases, and 18 bases separated the two germline ends. The V gene's germline CDR1 is SGHDN and CDR2 FVKESK. As DNA, the CDR3 is TGTGCCAGCAGCCAAGAATTGGGAAGGGTAATTGGTAATGAAAAACTGTTTTTT. This sequence encodes CASSQELGRVIGNEKLFF.

The CDR3 sequence: CASSSRGNEQFF. The CDR3 nucleotides read TGTGCCAGCAGCTCCCGAGGCAATGAGCAGTTCTTC. This chain uses TRBV2 with TRBJ2-1, with no clear D. Germline CDR1 and CDR2: SNHLY and FYNNEI. The CDR3 sequence is 12 residues long. Trimming left V 6 bases short and J 6 bases short, with 9 bases between.

The rearrangement joins TRBV5-1 to TRBJ2-1; D is undetermined. CDR1 is SGHRS and CDR2 is YFSETQ in the germline V gene. The CDR3 is 14 amino acids. The germline V and J ends were trimmed by 4 bases and 0 bases, with 8 bases remaining between them. In DNA, the CDR3 is TGCGCCAGCAGCAGCCAGAGCTCCTACAATGAGCAGTTCTTC. Amino acids: CASSSQSSYNEQFF.

V gene TRBV6-1 combines with J gene TRBJ2-1; D gene unclear. The ends were cut back, 1 base at V and 9 bases at J, with 16 bases in the middle. The CDR3 length is 15 residues. In germline, CDR1 is MNHNS, CDR2 SASEGT. The CDR3 region is CASSEDEGGSGEQFF. Written as DNA, the CDR3 is TGTGCCAGCAGTGAAGATGAAGGTGGATCGGGTGAGCAGTTCTTC.

The chain combines TRBV10-3 with TRBJ2-7; 13 bases line up with TRBD2. There are 19 residues in the CDR3. The J segment lost 5 bases and the V segment lost 6 bases, leaving 19 bases of the junction unmatched. Looked up from germline, CDR1 is ENHRY and CDR2 is SYGVKD. For the CDR3, the DNA is TGTGCCATCAGCCGCCTGGGACGGTCCGGGACTAGCGGGACGAACGAGCAGTACTTC. Translated: CAISRLGRSGTSGTNEQYF.

The chain recombines TRBV28 with TRBJ2-1; D gene uncertain. The V gene's germline CDR1 is MDHEN and CDR2 SYDVKM. V dropped 1 base and J dropped 3 bases, with 16 bases sitting between them. The CDR3 has 17 residues. The CDR3 reads CASSLSSLSTGYNEQFF. The CDR3 nucleotides read TGTGCCAGCAGTTTATCATCCCTTTCGACCGGCTACAATGAGCAGTTCTTC.

As DNA, the CDR3 is TGTGCCACCAGCAATTTCGGGACAGGGGGATCTAATGAGCAGTTCTTC. Its translation: CATSNFGTGGSNEQFF. The rearrangement uses TRBV15 and TRBJ2-1, with TRBD1 identical over 11 bases. V lost 4 bases, J lost 7 bases, and 9 bases stayed unmatched. The CDR3 runs 16 residues. Germline-derived CDR1 and CDR2 are LNHNV and YYDKDF (reference sequence).

This clone was counted a few times. The rearrangement uses TRBV6-4 and TRBJ2-7, with 12 positions matching TRBD2. Unmatched junction bases numbered 4, after V lost 4 bases and J lost 3 bases. Germline V CDR1 and CDR2: MRHNA, SNTAGT. This CDR3 contains 15 residues. The chain's CDR3 is CASSGLAGAIYEQYF. The CDR3 nucleotides are TGTGCCAGCAGTGGACTAGCGGGAGCCATCTACGAGCAGTACTTC.

This chain uses TRBV6-1 with TRBJ1-1; D not resolved. V was cut by 0 bases and J by 1 base, with 18 bases left in between. Germline CDR1 and CDR2: MNHNS and SASEGT. The CDR3 is made up of 18 amino acids. The CDR3 bases are TGTGCCAGCAGTGAAGCGCTGAGGTTTTGGCCCCAGAACACTGAAGCTTTCTTT. Translation gives CASSEALRFWPQNTEAFF.

The rearrangement joins TRBV29-1 to TRBJ2-7; TRBD1 aligns across 8 bases. Germline loops: CDR1 SQVTM, CDR2 ANQGSEA. The CDR3 is made up of 12 amino acids. J lost 4 bases, V lost 8 bases, and 7 bases had no gene match. CDR3 in amino acids: CSSRTGSYEQYF. CDR3 nucleotides: TGCAGCTCCCGGACAGGGAGTTACGAGCAGTACTTC.

This chain uses TRBV7-9 with TRBJ1-2, with unresolved D. This CDR3 spans 15 amino acids. Germline CDR1 reads SEHNR; CDR2 reads FQNEAQ (reference sequence). V lost 2 bases, J lost 2 bases, and 12 bases lay in between. The CDR3 DNA sequence: TGTGCCAGCAGCTTACGGGTAGGGATCAACTATGGCTACACCTTC. Its translation is CASSLRVGINYGYTF.

The V gene is TRBV5-1, the J gene TRBJ2-5; the D call may be TRBD1 or TRBD2 (5 bases each). Germline lookup yields CDR1 SGHRS and CDR2 YFSETQ. The CDR3 contains 16 residues. The V end lost 0 bases, the J end lost 4 bases, and 16 bases lay between the germline ends. CDR3 coding DNA: TGCGCCAGCAGCTTGGAAACAGGTGGAGGAGGAGAGACCCAGTACTTC. Translating it yields CASSLETGGGGETQYF.

This chain uses TRBV30 with TRBJ1-1; D not resolved. V was cut by 2 bases and J by 1 base, with 8 bases left in between. CDR1 and CDR2 from the germline V gene are GTSNPN and SVGIG (reference sequence). The CDR3 consists of 13 residues. The chain's CDR3 is CAWSKSGNTEAFF. The CDR3 DNA sequence: TGTGCCTGGAGTAAGTCAGGGAACACTGAAGCTTTCTTT.

This clone was picked up one time. This chain connects TRBV27 to TRBJ1-2; 9 bases map to TRBD1. The CDR3 runs 14 residues. V lost 5 bases and J lost 8; bases outside the gene matches: 9. The germline V gene has CDR1 MNHEY and CDR2 SMNVEV (reference sequence). CDR3 in amino acids: CASSAGQGSTGYTF. The CDR3 coding sequence is TGTGCCAGCAGTGCGGGACAGGGATCCACGGGCTACACCTTC.

This sequence joins TRBV5-1 and TRBJ1-2, with TRBD1 matching over 7 bases. This CDR3 comprises 13 residues. The trim removed 3 bases at V and 8 bases at J, leaving 7 bases unmatched. Germline loops: CDR1 SGHRS, CDR2 YFSETQ. The CDR3 protein is CASSYDRVAGYTF. DNA for the CDR3: TGCGCCAGCAGCTACGACAGGGTGGCAGGCTACACCTTC.

The V and J genes are TRBV2 and TRBJ2-7; the match to TRBD1 covers 11 bases. There are 15 residues in the CDR3. Germline CDR1 reads SNHLY; CDR2 reads FYNNEI. The J segment lost 4 bases and the V segment lost 3 bases, leaving 5 bases of the junction unmatched. CDR3 sequence reads: CASSDVGTGGYEQYF. The CDR3 DNA follows: TGTGCCAGCAGTGATGTAGGGACAGGGGGGTACGAGCAGTACTTC.

The rearrangement links TRBV6-5 to TRBJ2-7; D is uncertain. CDR1 and CDR2 from the germline V gene are MNHEY and SVGAGI. Trimming cost V 5 bases and J 12 bases, with 8 bases left between them. CDR3 length: 9 residues. The CDR3 bases are TGTGCCAGCAGTGAAGCTCGGTACTTC. Translation gives CASSEARYF.

This chain links TRBV6-5 with TRBJ1-6; unclear D gene. Per germline, CDR1 MNHEY and CDR2 SVGAGI. The CDR3 runs to 14 residues. V was pared by 7 bases and J by 2 bases, with 9 bases between. This CDR3 reads CASKEGAYNSPLHF. DNA for the CDR3: TGTGCCAGCAAGGAGGGCGCCTATAATTCACCCCTCCACTTT.

DNA for the CDR3: TGTGCCTGGAGTGCGTCCAACTATGGCTACACCTTC. Residues: CAWSASNYGYTF. The chain is built from TRBV30 and TRBJ1-2; unclear D gene. Trimming removed 1 base at V and 2 bases at J, with 5 bases between. The V gene's germline CDR1 is GTSNPN and CDR2 SVGIG (reference sequence). The CDR3 runs to 12 residues.

This sequence joins TRBV7-2 and TRBJ1-4, with a possible D match to TRBD1 (5 bases). This CDR3 contains 14 residues. Germline CDR1 SGHTA, CDR2 FQGNSA. Between the trimmed V and J ends, which lost 5 bases and 5 bases, there was a span of 12 bases. CDR3 amino acids: CASSLTDSNEKLFF. The CDR3 DNA sequence: TGTGCCAGCAGCCTGACAGATTCGAATGAAAAACTGTTTTTT. The whole variable domain, remainder taken from reference TRBV7-2 and TRBJ1-4, is GAGVSQSPSNKVTEKGKDVELRCDPISGHTALYWYRQSLGQGLEFLIYFQGNSAPDKSGLPSDRFSAERTGGSVSTLTIQRTQQEDSAVYLCASSLTDSNEKLFFGSGTQLSVL.

The chain's CDR3 is CASSRGTGGSHEQYF. In DNA, the CDR3 is TGTGCCAGCAGCCGGGGGACAGGGGGCTCTCACGAGCAGTACTTC. The gene calls are TRBV6-5 and TRBJ2-7; 12 nucleotides align to TRBD1. V lost 6 bases to trimming and J lost 5 bases; unmatched junction nucleotides: 8. There are 15 residues in the CDR3. Germline loops: CDR1 MNHEY, CDR2 SVGAGI.

The chain is built from TRBV9 and TRBJ2-2, with D maybe TRBD2 (6 bases). Trimming removed 0 bases from V and 4 bases from J, with 10 bases in between. Germline V lookup: CDR1 SGDLS, CDR2 YYNGEE. The CDR3 consists of 15 residues. CDR3 coding DNA: TGTGCCAGCAGCGTAGCCGGGAGCGTCACCGGGGAGCTGTTTTTT. Translated, it gives CASSVAGSVTGELFF.